The rows below give T cell receptor beta chains drawn from one sample of a study of identical twins. Using its own MiXCR run on the 5' RACE reads, TCRdb lists one record per CDR3 protein. The sample has roughly 230,000 distinct CDR3 sequences, about 8.9% seen once; the top ten hold about 3%. These data were also reused for a study on yellow fever vaccine responses in identical twins.

The sequenced sample was CD8+ T cells sorted from blood. The origin of the receptors is a woman aged 18-29 years in good health. CDR3s include the opening cysteine and the closing phenylalanine or tryptophan. A D gene is named only where the DNA matches it firmly. Expanded clones are given a class, and other clones once, few, many or no size at all.

. many TRBJ2-7 TRBV5-1 TGCGCCAGCAGGTTCGAAACTGGGGAGCAGTACTTC CASRFETGEQYF
. many TRBJ2-3 TRBV15 TGTGCCACCAGCAGAGAGGACACAGATACGCAGTATTTT CATSREDTDTQYF
TRBD2 . TRBJ2-1 TRBV19 TGTGCCAGTACCCGACCGGGACTAGATTACAATGAGCAGTTCTTC CASTRPGLDYNEQFF
TRBD2 few TRBJ2-7 TRBV5-1 TGCGCCAGCAGCCTACGACCGGGGGGGCGCTACGAGCAGTACTTC CASSLRPGGRYEQYF
. . TRBJ1-1 TRBV29-1 TGCAGCGTATGGGGGGGAGCTGAAGCTTTCTTT CSVWGGAEAFF
. many TRBJ2-3 TRBV29-1 TGCAGCGTTGAAGATAACCTACGCACAGATACGCAGTATTTT CSVEDNLRTDTQYF
TRBD2 . TRBJ2-1 TRBV5-1 TGCGCCAGCAGCTTGGTACTCCCGGGACTAGCGGGAGGGGATAGGTCCTACAATGAGCAGTTCTTC CASSLVLPGLAGGDRSYNEQFF
TRBD2 many TRBJ2-7 TRBV5-1 TGCGCCAGCAGCTGGGACCCTGCGTCTAGCGGGGGCCTTACCATCTACGAGCAGTACTTC CASSWDPASSGGLTIYEQYF
. . TRBJ2-5 TRBV11-2 TGTGCCAGCAGCTTAGGGGATCTGGGCGCCGGAGAGACCCAGTACTTC CASSLGDLGAGETQYF
. few TRBJ2-5 TRBV23-1 TGCGCCAGCAGTCTCGATGCTAGGGGTCTGGCAGAGACCCAGTACTTC CASSLDARGLAETQYF
. many TRBJ2-1 TRBV20-1 TGCAGTGCTAGAGCGAGAGATTACAATGAGCAGTTCTTC CSARARDYNEQFF
. many TRBJ2-1 TRBV7-9 TGTGCCAGCAGCTTCCCCAGTTCCTCCTACAATGAGCAGTTCTTC CASSFPSSSYNEQFF
TRBD2 . TRBJ2-3 TRBV4-1 TGCGCCAGCAGCCAAGATCGGGGGGAACTCACAGATACGCAGTATTTT CASSQDRGELTDTQYF